Following are 15 T cell receptor beta chains from one sample sequenced in a study of T cell responses to AZD1222 COVID-19 vaccine. Here immunoSEQ multiplex PCR was the method, and the copy in TCRdb shows in-frame clones only, minus some. The table records fewer than 200,000 clones, roughly 94% of them present only once. Here the sequenced sample was peripheral blood, taken 28 days after the second AZD1222 dose. The receptors were sampled from an adult who received the AZD1222 COVID-19 vaccine.

This clone came up once. J is TRBJ1-4 and V is TRBV6-5; a weak D match, TRBD1 (5 bases). V gave up 6 bases and J gave up 0 bases, with 11 bases separating them. The germline V gene has CDR1 MNHEY and CDR2 SVGAGI. This CDR3 has 15 amino acids. CDR3 coding DNA: TGTGCCAGCAGGCTGGGGGGGGCAACTAATGAAAAACTGTTTTTT. This codes for CASRLGGATNEKLFF.

The chain has TRBV9 and TRBJ2-2; 10 positions match TRBD1. Germline CDR1 reads SGDLS; CDR2 reads YYNGEE. V shed 5 bases and J 6 bases; nucleotides not matched to a gene: 10. The CDR3 covers 16 residues. The CDR3 nucleotides read TGTGCCAGCAGTCAACCGGGACAGGGGAATGCCGGGGAGCTGTTTTTT. Translating it yields CASSQPGQGNAGELFF. Looking up the rest from reference TRBV9 and TRBJ2-2 gives the full variable domain: DSGVTQTPKHLITATGQRVTLRCSPRSGDLSVYWYQQSLDQGLQFLIQYYNGEERAKGNILERFSAQQFPDLHSELNLSSLELGDSALYFCASSQPGQGNAGELFFGEGSRLTVL.

This rearrangement joins TRBV5-1 to TRBJ2-1; maybe TRBD2 (6 bases). The CDR3 is made up of 15 amino acids. V was shortened by 0 bases and J by 8 bases, with 15 bases between the two germline ends. CDR1 and CDR2 from the germline V gene are SGHRS and YFSETQ. DNA of the CDR3: TGCGCCAGCAGCTTGGCACCGGGCAGGGAGGATGAGCAGTTCTTC. Translating it yields CASSLAPGREDEQFF.

The J gene is TRBJ2-1, the V gene TRBV2; D is unresolved. V was shortened by 7 bases and J by 6 bases, with 16 bases between the two germline ends. Germline V gene lookup returns CDR1 SNHLY and CDR2 FYNNEI. The CDR3 is 14 residues long. The CDR3 DNA is TGTGCCAGCAATCTGTTTCAGAGGCTCAATGAGCAGTTCTTC. Translation gives CASNLFQRLNEQFF.

V is TRBV5-1 and J is TRBJ1-2, with unresolved D. The CDR3 consists of 14 residues. Trimming removed 0 bases from V and 4 bases from J, with 10 bases in between. CDR1 and CDR2 (germline): SGHRS, YFSETQ. The CDR3: CASSLVGPTYGYTF. For the CDR3, the DNA is TGCGCCAGCAGCTTGGTAGGGCCCACCTATGGCTACACCTTC.

The chain links TRBV7-9 to TRBJ1-1, with a weak D call TRBD1 (5 bases). CDR1 and CDR2 from the germline V gene are SEHNR and FQNEAQ (reference sequence). CDR3 length: 14 amino acids. With 1 base removed from V and 6 bases from J, the gap between germline ends came to 12 bases. CDR3 DNA sequence: TGTGCCAGCAGCTTAGACGGGGCGGGGGCTGAAGCTTTCTTT. This encodes CASSLDGAGAEAFF.

The chain joins TRBV2 to TRBJ1-1, with 11 bases that match TRBD1. The trim removed 4 bases at V and 4 bases at J, leaving 5 bases unmatched. The CDR3 loop spans 15 amino acids. Germline lookup yields CDR1 SNHLY and CDR2 FYNNEI. The CDR3: CASSARDRGSTEAFF. The CDR3 DNA reads TGTGCCAGCAGTGCGAGGGACAGGGGGTCCACTGAAGCTTTCTTT.

The chain employs TRBV7-8 and TRBJ2-3; 13 bases are shared with TRBD2. Germline values: CDR1 SGHVS, CDR2 FQNEAQ. The V gene end was trimmed by 5 bases and the J gene end by 6 bases; junction bases not matched to a gene: 2. The CDR3 extends over 14 amino acids. The chain's CDR3 is CASSPTSGGDTQYF. DNA of the CDR3: TGTGCCAGCAGCCCGACTAGCGGGGGGGATACGCAGTATTTT. Filled out from reference TRBV7-8 and TRBJ2-3, the complete variable domain reads GAGVSQSPRYKVAKRGQDVALRCDPISGHVSLFWYQQALGQGPEFLTYFQNEAQLDKSGLPSDRFFAERPEGSVSTLKIQRTQQEDSAVYLCASSPTSGGDTQYFGPGTRLTVL.

The rearrangement uses TRBV20-1 and TRBJ1-2, with D maybe TRBD1 (5 bases). The germline V gene has CDR1 DFQATT and CDR2 SNEGSKA (reference sequence). The CDR3 loop spans 12 amino acids. Trimming left V 3 bases short and J 7 bases short, with 12 bases between. CDR3 sequence: CSASGTRGGYTF. The CDR3 DNA reads as TGCAGTGCTAGTGGGACGAGGGGTGGCTACACCTTC.

The chain links TRBV23-1 to TRBJ2-7; 9 bases are shared with TRBD1. TRBV23-1 is reported as an ORF; its role is uncertain. The CDR3 sequence is 15 residues long. The V and J ends lost 0 bases and 6 bases, in that order; junction bases with no gene match: 6. This CDR3 reads CASSQSGTGQAEQYF. For the CDR3, the DNA is TGCGCCAGCAGTCAATCCGGGACAGGGCAAGCCGAGCAGTACTTC.

This rearrangement joins TRBV19 to TRBJ2-1; D ambiguous. V was cut by 5 bases and J by 4 bases, with 9 bases left in between. Germline assignment: CDR1 LNHDA and CDR2 SQIVND (reference sequence). The CDR3 length is 13 residues. CDR3: CASSPVLYNEQFF. The CDR3 DNA follows: TGTGCCAGTAGTCCAGTACTGTACAATGAGCAGTTCTTC.

V and J are TRBV19 and TRBJ1-6, with D hard to call. The germline CDR1 and CDR2 sequences are LNHDA and SQIVND (reference sequence). V was clipped by 5 bases and J by 4 bases, with 12 bases between them. The CDR3 length is 15 residues. DNA for the CDR3: TGTGCCAGTAGTCTCCGGACGGGATATAATTCACCCCTCCACTTT. This gives the protein CASSLRTGYNSPLHF. The full variable domain, its missing parts supplied by reference TRBV19 and TRBJ1-6, is DGGITQSPKYLFRKEGQNVTLSCEQNLNHDAMYWYRQDPGQGLRLIYYSQIVNDFQKGDIAEGYSVSREKKESFPLTVTSAQKNPTAFYLCASSLRTGYNSPLHFGNGTRLTVT.

This clone occurred once. This chain links TRBV7-2 with TRBJ2-7; the D is unclear. The CDR3 totals 14 residues. Germline V gene data show CDR1 as SGHTA and CDR2 as FQGNSA. The V and J ends lost 3 bases and 1 base respectively, with 10 bases between them. This chain's CDR3 is CASSLSRSSYEQYF. The CDR3 bases are TGTGCCAGCAGCTTGAGCAGGAGTTCCTACGAGCAGTACTTC.

Concerning this clone itself: The sample has other DNA sequences that encode this CDR3 too. The rearrangement uses TRBV5-1 and TRBJ1-1; D is ambiguous. CDR3 length: 14 residues. Looked up from germline, CDR1 is SGHRS and CDR2 is YFSETQ. V lost 4 bases to trimming and J lost 1 base, with 11 bases between them. This chain's CDR3 is CASSLGGGNTEAFF. For the CDR3, the DNA is TGCGCCAGCAGCCTGGGAGGAGGGAACACTGAAGCTTTCTTT.

This clone was recorded a few times. V usage is TRBV10-3 and J usage is TRBJ1-1; D remains ambiguous. The V gene lost 3 bases and the J gene lost 0 bases, with 2 bases spanning the gap. CDR1 and CDR2 (germline): ENHRY, SYGVKD. CDR3 length equals 12 residues. The DNA for the CDR3 is TGTGCCATCAGTGAAATGAACACTGAAGCTTTCTTT. This sequence encodes CAISEMNTEAFF.